This T cell receptor (beta chain) was captured by sequencing in a study of cytotoxic CD8 clonotypes in ibrutinib-treated CLL. At the level of the study: Enrolment comprised about 10 relapsed/refractory and over 14 treatment-naive patients; 17 were IGHV unmutated. The study, taken as a whole, reports: Baseline levels of clonality went above those of age-matched healthy donors and moved with circulating CD8+ T-cell counts.

Germline-derived CDR1 and CDR2 are SGHTA and FQGNSA. Trimming took 6 bases from V and 0 from J; bases not matched to a gene: 9. The CDR3 spans 18 residues. A note on this clone: Its antigen remains unidentified.

Sequenced by immunoSEQ multiplex PCR; TCRdb stores in-frame clones only, minus some. The sample holds a few hundred thousand clones, roughly 79% seen once. The sequence was obtained from a human donor with chronic lymphocytic leukemia. The sequences come from PBMCs, collected before ibrutinib treatment. This chain links TRBV7-2 with TRBJ2-1; 12 bases line up with TRBD2. The CDR3 DNA sequence: TGTGCCAGCAGAAGACTAGCGGGAGTACCGAGCTCCTACAATGAGCAGTTCTTC. The encoded protein is CASRRLAGVPSSYNEQFF. The full variable domain, in which reference TRBV7-2 and TRBJ2-1 provide the parts outside the CDR3, is GAGVSQSPSNKVTEKGKDVELRCDPISGHTALYWYRQSLGQGLEFLIYFQGNSAPDKSGLPSDRFSAERTGGSVSTLTIQRTQQEDSAVYLCASRRLAGVPSSYNEQFFGPGTRLTVL.